Below, 26 T cell receptor beta chains from the same sample are listed, as sequenced in a study of human T cells and chemical hapten exposure. TCRdb processed the 5' RACE reads anew with MiXCR; each CDR3 protein has one entry. This sample has more than 140,000 distinct CDR3 sequences; roughly 4% occur once, and the top ten carry roughly 1.4%. Researchers extracted total RNA from unfractionated whole blood. These receptors were obtained from a female donor in good health.

At least ten counts were recorded for this clonotype. This chain links TRBV27 with TRBJ1-2; TRBD1 is a possible D gene (5 bases). There are 13 residues in the CDR3. Germline V gene sequence: CDR1 MNHEY, CDR2 SMNVEV (reference sequence). V was trimmed by 5 bases and J by 3 bases, leaving 10 bases between them. CDR3 sequence (DNA): TGTGCCAGCAGTGCAGGGCCGGACTATGGCTACACCTTC. Translation: CASSAGPDYGYTF.

This clonotype was observed at least ten times. One base away lies a much larger clone, so this may be a sequencing read error. The chain uses TRBV29-1 and TRBJ2-7; D possibly corresponds to TRBD2 (5 bases). V was pared by 7 bases and J by 4 bases, with 17 bases between. The CDR3 extends over 13 amino acids. Per the germline V gene, CDR1 is SQVTM and CDR2 is ANQGSEA. The CDR3 loop reads CSAGRGLGYEQYF. CDR3 coding DNA: TGCAGCGCCGGGCGAGGGCTTGGGTACGAGCAGTACTTC.

This clonotype was observed at least ten times. J is TRBJ1-3 and V is TRBV20-1, with D uncertain. This CDR3 has 14 residues. CDR1 and CDR2 (germline): DFQATT, SNEGSKA (reference sequence). The V gene lost 5 bases and the J gene lost 0 bases, with 11 bases spanning the gap. CDR3 residues: CSASMPNSGNTIYF. The CDR3 bases are TGCAGTGCTTCCATGCCCAACTCTGGAAACACCATATATTTT.

This clonotype was detected many times. V gene TRBV15 combines with J gene TRBJ1-4, with 8 bases identical to TRBD1. Germline CDR1 is LNHNV and CDR2 is YYDKDF (reference sequence). J gave up 8 bases and V 3 bases, and 5 bases lay outside the gene matches. The length of the CDR3 is 14 residues. CDR3 DNA sequence: TGTGCCACCAGCAGGACAGGGGTTCGGGAAAAACTGTTTTTT. Translated: CATSRTGVREKLFF. Full variable domain (remainder filled in from reference TRBV15 and TRBJ1-4): DAMVIQNPRYQVTQFGKPVTLSCSQTLNHNVMYWYQQKSSQAPKLLFHYYDKDFNNEADTPDNFQSRRPNTSFCFLDIRSPGLGDTAMYLCATSRTGVREKLFFGSGTQLSVL.

This clonotype was seen repeatedly, ten times or more. The rearrangement joins TRBV3-1 to TRBJ1-3; D ambiguous. This CDR3 has 16 residues. Trimming shortened V by 1 base and J by 0 bases, and 10 bases separated the two germline ends. The germline V gene encodes CDR1 LGHDT and CDR2 YNNKEL (reference sequence). The CDR3 is CASSQGYRYSGNTIYF. As DNA, the CDR3 is TGTGCCAGCAGCCAAGGCTACAGATACTCTGGAAACACCATATATTTT.

This clonotype appeared many times. The chain employs TRBV3-1 and TRBJ2-6, with 9 bases matching TRBD1. After removal of 5 bases from V and 2 bases from J, the junction contained 10 bases not matched to a gene. Germline CDR1 LGHDT, CDR2 YNNKEL (reference sequence). The CDR3 covers 18 residues. The CDR3 region is CASSLTQGARAGANVLTF. In DNA form, the CDR3 reads TGTGCCAGCAGCTTGACACAGGGGGCGAGAGCTGGGGCCAACGTCCTGACTTTC.

This clonotype was detected ten times or more. The gene calls are TRBV6-4 and TRBJ2-1; 12 nucleotides line up with TRBD2. The V gene end was trimmed by 3 bases and the J gene end by 4 bases; junction bases not matched to a gene: 4. The CDR3 is made up of 16 amino acids. CDR1 is MRHNA, CDR2 SNTAGT, per germline. In nucleotides, the CDR3 is TGTGCCAGCAGTGAACTAGGGACTAGCGGGTACAATGAGCAGTTCTTC. This encodes CASSELGTSGYNEQFF.

In its sample, this clonotype was seen many times. This rearrangement joins TRBV7-9 to TRBJ2-5; possible D gene TRBD2, 6 bases. Trimming removed 0 bases from V and 4 bases from J, with 6 bases in between. The germline CDR1 and CDR2 sequences are SEHNR and FQNEAQ (reference sequence). The CDR3 extends over 13 amino acids. CDR3 nucleotides: TGTGCCAGCAGCTTAGCGGGGGGAGAGACCCAGTACTTC. Its translation is CASSLAGGETQYF.

Many counts were recorded for this clonotype. The CDR3 DNA reads TGTGCCAGCAGCTTAGCGCTAATAGGATTAGGGGCCGATCAGCCCCAGCATTTT. Protein: CASSLALIGLGADQPQHF. The J gene is TRBJ1-5, the V gene TRBV7-8; a weak D match, TRBD1 (5 bases). This CDR3 is built from 18 residues. V lost 0 bases and J lost 5, with 20 bases in between. Germline values: CDR1 SGHVS, CDR2 FQNEAQ.

This clonotype occurred many times. The chain links TRBV7-2 to TRBJ1-2, with TRBD1 matching over 7 bases. CDR1 SGHTA and CDR2 FQGNSA come from the germline V gene. This CDR3 has 13 amino acids. With 5 bases clipped from V and 7 bases from J, the junction kept 7 bases outside the gene matches. As DNA, the CDR3 is TGTGCCAGCAGCCCCCAGACAGGGAGTGGCTACACCTTC. Amino acid sequence: CASSPQTGSGYTF.

This clonotype has only a few counts. This chain joins TRBV6-6 and TRBJ2-1; D is tentatively TRBD1 or TRBD2 (5 bases each). The CDR3 runs to 14 residues. V gave up 0 bases and J gave up 8 bases, with 11 bases separating them. CDR1 MNHNY and CDR2 SVGAGI come from the germline V gene (reference sequence). CDR3 protein: CASSYSGVGDEQFF. CDR3 in DNA: TGTGCCAGCAGTTACTCGGGGGTTGGGGATGAGCAGTTCTTC.

This clonotype was seen ten or more times. The gene calls are TRBV3-1 and TRBJ1-1, with D possibly being TRBD1 (6 bases). Trimming pared 3 bases from V and 10 bases from J, leaving 12 bases between. The germline gives CDR1 LGHDT, CDR2 YNNKEL (reference sequence). The CDR3 has 12 residues. In nucleotides, the CDR3 is TGTGCCAGCAGCCACCGGGGGCGTGTAGCTTTCTTT. It translates to CASSHRGRVAFF.

This clonotype has at least ten counts. CDR3 in DNA: TGTGCCAGCAGTATAGGGTGGAGCTACGAGCAGTACTTC. Its protein is CASSIGWSYEQYF. This chain connects TRBV6-2 or TRBV6-3 to TRBJ2-7, with unresolved D. V gave up 5 bases and J gave up 3 bases, with 11 bases separating them. Germline V gene sequence: CDR1 MNHEY, CDR2 SVGEGT. CDR3 size: 13 residues.

Many counts were recorded for this clonotype. The chain employs TRBV5-5 and TRBJ1-1; weak D call: TRBD1 (6 bases). This CDR3 has 15 amino acids. The V gene lost 6 bases and the J gene lost 5 bases, with 20 bases spanning the gap. Germline V CDR1 and CDR2: SGHKS, YYEKEE (reference sequence). The chain's CDR3 is CASTPRGEARTEAFF. In nucleotides, the CDR3 is TGTGCCAGCACCCCAAGGGGGGAGGCGAGGACTGAAGCTTTCTTT. The full variable domain, its missing parts supplied by reference TRBV5-5 and TRBJ1-1, is DAGVTQSPTHLIKTRGQQVTLRCSPISGHKSVSWYQQVLGQGPQFIFQYYEKEERGRGNFPDRFSARQFPNYSSELNVNALLLGDSALYLCASTPRGEARTEAFFGQGTRLTVV.

Notes on this clonotype: A much larger clone lies a single base off, so this may be a read error. The chain is built from TRBV6-6 and TRBJ1-2; TRBD1 might be the D (5 bases). The CDR3 contains 16 residues. Trimming removed 0 bases from V and 6 bases from J, with 17 bases in between. Germline V gene lookup returns CDR1 MNHNY and CDR2 SVGAGI (reference sequence). The CDR3 coding sequence is TGTGCCAGCAGTTACTCCTCGACAGTTCAGAACGATGGCTACACCTTC. This encodes CASSYSSTVQNDGYTF.

This clonotype was seen repeatedly, ten times or more. V gene TRBV7-9 combines with J gene TRBJ1-2; 7 bases match TRBD1. The V segment lost 4 bases and the J segment 4 bases; nucleotides outside the gene matches: 9. The CDR3 has 15 amino acids. The germline CDR1 and CDR2 sequences are SEHNR and FQNEAQ (reference sequence). The CDR3 region is CASSWGTETPYGYTF. CDR3 sequence (DNA): TGTGCCAGCAGCTGGGGGACAGAAACCCCCTATGGCTACACCTTC.

V gene TRBV10-3 combines with J gene TRBJ2-7; D may match TRBD1 or TRBD2 (6 bases each). V was cut by 8 bases and J by 3 bases, with 23 bases left in between. The CDR3 extends over 16 amino acids. Germline V lookup: CDR1 ENHRY, CDR2 SYGVKD. CDR3 in DNA: TGTGCCATCGGACAGCGCGGGAACTCTCTCGTCTACGAGCAGTACTTC. It encodes CAIGQRGNSLVYEQYF.

The chain has TRBV18 and TRBJ2-7; TRBD2 agrees at 7 bases. Trimming cost V 0 bases and J 4 bases; bases outside gene matches: 6. CDR3 length: 15 amino acids. CDR1 and CDR2 from the germline V gene are KGHSH and LQKENI. The CDR3 region has the DNA TGTGCCAGCTCACCACCGCGGGGAGGGAAGTACGAGCAGTACTTC. Translating it yields CASSPPRGGKYEQYF. Full variable domain (outside the CDR3, taken from reference TRBV18 and TRBJ2-7): NAGVMQNPRHLVRRRGQEARLRCSPMKGHSHVYWYRQLPEEGLKFMVYLQKENIIDESGMPKERFSAEFPKEGPSILRIQQVVRGDSAAYFCASSPPRGGKYEQYFGPGTRLTVT.

V is TRBV5-1 and J is TRBJ1-1; the match to TRBD1 covers 9 bases. This CDR3 region has 17 residues. CDR1 SGHRS and CDR2 YFSETQ come from the germline V gene. Trimming took 4 bases from V and 3 from J; bases not matched to a gene: 13. In DNA, the CDR3 is TGCGCCAGCAGCCTCGTCCCGGGACAGGGAGAGGACACTGAAGCTTTCTTT. Translating it yields CASSLVPGQGEDTEAFF.

The table lists this clonotype with many counts. The J gene is TRBJ1-3, the V gene TRBV3-1, with D perhaps TRBD1 (5 bases). V gave up 5 bases and J gave up 3 bases, with 20 bases separating them. Germline V lookup: CDR1 LGHDT, CDR2 YNNKEL (reference sequence). The CDR3 extends over 17 amino acids. CDR3 sequence (DNA): TGTGCCAGCAGCTACCCCCCGGCGGGGGAATTTGGAAACACCATATATTTT. Translated, it gives CASSYPPAGEFGNTIYF.

This clonotype was observed at least ten times. The CDR3, as DNA: TGTGCCAGCAGCCTCGGGCCGGACACCAACAATGAGCAGTTCTTC. Protein sequence: CASSLGPDTNNEQFF. This sequence joins TRBV7-2 and TRBJ2-1, with a weak D call TRBD1 (5 bases). From germline, CDR1 is SGHTA and CDR2 FQGNSA. V shed 5 bases and J shed 5 bases, with 16 bases lying between them. The CDR3 runs 15 residues.

This clonotype was recorded many times. V and J are TRBV20-1 and TRBJ2-7; possibly TRBD2 for D (5 bases). V shed 4 bases and J shed 0 bases, with 16 bases lying between them. Germline V lookup: CDR1 DFQATT, CDR2 SNEGSKA (reference sequence). The length of the CDR3 is 15 residues. CDR3 in DNA: TGCAGTGCTACCCCCGGACTCATAACCTCCTACGAGCAGTACTTC. As protein: CSATPGLITSYEQYF.

This clonotype has ten or more counts. The chain links TRBV5-1 to TRBJ2-1; D is uncertain. CDR3 length: 13 residues. Germline CDR1 and CDR2: SGHRS and YFSETQ. V was clipped by 3 bases and J by 4 bases, with 8 bases between them. The CDR3 is CASSYQEYNEQFF. The CDR3 DNA is TGCGCCAGCAGCTACCAGGAGTACAATGAGCAGTTCTTC.

This clonotype was observed a handful of times. A much larger clone lies a single base off, so this may be a read error. The chain recombines TRBV3-1 with TRBJ2-7; D possibly matches TRBD1 or TRBD2 (5 bases each). Trimming pared 0 bases from V and 9 bases from J, leaving 18 bases between. The germline CDR1 and CDR2 sequences are LGHDT and YNNKEL (reference sequence). The CDR3 consists of 15 residues. CDR3 region: CASSQDWGRANRQYF. DNA for the CDR3: TGTGCCAGCAGCCAAGATTGGGGACGAGCTAATCGGCAGTACTTC.

This clonotype was recorded at least ten times. This chain links TRBV10-3 with TRBJ1-6; D remains ambiguous. V was shortened by 2 bases and J by 6 bases, with 8 bases between the two germline ends. The germline V gene encodes CDR1 ENHRY and CDR2 SYGVKD. The CDR3 loop spans 14 amino acids. The CDR3 here is CAISEVRGNSPLHF. The CDR3 bases are TGTGCCATCAGTGAGGTCCGGGGTAATTCACCCCTCCACTTT.

This clonotype was counted many times. The chain has TRBV10-3 and TRBJ1-1; D is undetermined. The CDR3 sequence is 13 residues long. Trimming took off 0 bases at V and 3 bases at J, with 5 bases between the two ends. Germline V gene data show CDR1 as ENHRY and CDR2 as SYGVKD. CDR3 amino acids: CAISESSDTEAFF. The CDR3 nucleotides are TGTGCCATCAGTGAGTCTTCTGACACTGAAGCTTTCTTT.